These 28 T cell receptor beta chains were sequenced from one sample in a study of human T cells and chemical hapten exposure. TCRdb itself ran the RACE reads through MiXCR, one entry per CDR3 protein. Of around 260,000 distinct CDR3 sequences listed, approximately 8.4% were seen once; the top ten hold approximately 2.3%. As for time point: pre-sensitization, week 0. Documented treatment: therapeutic diphenylcyclopropenone sensitization with weekly scalp DPC. The specimen was whole blood, collected in connection with sensitization to the hapten diphenylcyclopropenone (DPC). The receptors come from a woman aged 40 to 50 with alopecia areata. Some clones in this sample may be carry-over from other donors' samples.

This clonotype has ten or more counts. The chain joins TRBV4-3 to TRBJ2-1; 9 nucleotides align to TRBD2. J gave up 4 bases and V 0 bases, and 7 bases lay outside the gene matches. CDR1 and CDR2 (germline): LGHNA, YSLEER. This CDR3 spans 17 amino acids. The CDR3 loop reads CASSQDLRGRGYNEQFF. DNA for the CDR3: TGCGCCAGCAGCCAAGACCTCCGCGGGAGGGGGTACAATGAGCAGTTCTTC.

The sample holds a few counts of this clonotype. The rearrangement links TRBV11-2 to TRBJ2-1, with TRBD2 as a possible D gene (5 bases). Germline CDR1 and CDR2: SGHAT and FQNNGV. There are 14 residues in the CDR3. V was cut by 3 bases and J by 4 bases, with 10 bases left in between. In DNA form, the CDR3 reads TGTGCCAGCAGCTTCAGCGGAAGTTACAATGAGCAGTTCTTC. Amino acids: CASSFSGSYNEQFF. Complete variable domain (other parts from reference TRBV11-2 and TRBJ2-1): EAGVAQSPRYKIIEKRQSVAFWCNPISGHATLYWYQQILGQGPKLLIQFQNNGVVDDSQLPKDRFSAERLKGVDSTLKIQPAKLEDSAVYLCASSFSGSYNEQFFGPGTRLTVL.

Only a few counts were recorded for this clonotype. This sequence joins TRBV5-1 and TRBJ2-7, with TRBD1 matching over 7 bases. The CDR3 covers 13 residues. V gave up 0 bases and J gave up 9 bases; unmatched junction bases: 6. CDR1 is SGHRS, CDR2 YFSETQ, per germline. The CDR3 here is CASSLGTGEGQYF. The CDR3 DNA sequence: TGCGCCAGCAGCTTGGGGACAGGTGAAGGGCAGTACTTC. Together with reference TRBV5-1 and TRBJ2-7, the CDR3 gives the full variable domain: KAGVTQTPRYLIKTRGQQVTLSCSPISGHRSVSWYQQTPGQGLQFLFEYFSETQRNKGNFPGRFSGRQFSNSRSEMNVSTLELGDSALYLCASSLGTGEGQYFGPGTRLTVT.

J is TRBJ1-1 and V is TRBV12-3 or TRBV12-4; D ambiguous. V was cut by 5 bases and J by 0 bases, with 10 bases left in between. This CDR3 is built from 14 residues. This CDR3 is CASSRLIMNTEAFF. CDR3 sequence (DNA): TGTGCCAGCAGTAGACTGATCATGAACACTGAAGCTTTCTTT.

V usage is TRBV10-2 and J usage is TRBJ2-1; D remains ambiguous. V gave up 0 bases and J gave up 7 bases, with 13 bases separating them. The CDR3 is 15 amino acids. Germline loops: CDR1 WSHSY, CDR2 SAAADI. The CDR3 here is CASSESFVKVNEQFF. Here the CDR3 DNA reads TGCGCCAGCAGTGAGTCTTTCGTAAAAGTAAATGAGCAGTTCTTC.

This clonotype was seen ten or more times. This rearrangement joins TRBV18 to TRBJ1-2; TRBD1 matches 7 bases. V was pared by 3 bases and J by 8 bases, with 6 bases of the junction left unmatched. The CDR3 runs 13 residues. The germline V gene has CDR1 KGHSH and CDR2 LQKENI. Here the CDR3 reads CASSPLTGEGYTF. The CDR3 region has the DNA TGTGCCAGCTCACCCCTCACAGGGGAAGGCTACACCTTC.

The chain is built from TRBV28 and TRBJ2-2; D may be TRBD1 or TRBD2 (12 bases each). Germline CDR1 and CDR2: MDHEN and SYDVKM. CDR3 length: 22 amino acids. Trimming pared 10 bases from V and 3 bases from J, leaving 39 bases between. This CDR3 reads CATGGDRGLTSGRTKYTGELFF. For the CDR3, the DNA is TGTGCCACTGGCGGGGACAGGGGGCTCACTAGCGGGAGGACGAAGTACACCGGGGAGCTGTTTTTT.

The chain carries TRBV10-2 and TRBJ2-7; maybe TRBD2 (6 bases). The V end lost 2 bases, the J end lost 0 bases, and 11 bases lay between the germline ends. The CDR3 covers 15 residues. The V gene's germline CDR1 is WSHSY and CDR2 SAAADI. The CDR3 coding sequence is TGCGCCAGCAGTGAGCGGGAGATGGGCTCCTACGAGCAGTACTTC. This sequence encodes CASSEREMGSYEQYF.

This clonotype was seen at least ten times. J is TRBJ2-7 and V is TRBV12-3 or TRBV12-4; D perhaps matches TRBD1 (5 bases). This CDR3 contains 16 residues. Deletions cut 8 bases from V and 3 bases from J, with 23 bases between. The CDR3 coding sequence is TGTGCCAGCGGCGATACAGGATTCAGAAGGAACTACGAGCAGTACTTC. Amino acid sequence: CASGDTGFRRNYEQYF.

This clonotype was seen only a few times. The genes are TRBV7-9 and TRBJ2-7; 13 bases fit TRBD2. The V segment lost 5 bases and the J segment 3 bases; nucleotides outside the gene matches: 10. Germline CDR1 and CDR2: SEHNR and FQNEAQ (reference sequence). This CDR3 is 17 amino acids long. The CDR3 DNA sequence: TGTGCCAGCAGCCATGGACTAGCGGGAGAATCAAGCTACGAGCAGTACTTC. Encoded protein: CASSHGLAGESSYEQYF.

V usage is TRBV7-3 and J usage is TRBJ2-1; D remains ambiguous. Germline CDR1 SGHTA, CDR2 FQGTGA. CDR3 size: 15 residues. V lost 5 bases, J lost 0 bases, and 11 bases lay in between. CDR3 sequence (DNA): TGTGCCAGCAGCCCGACTCTCACCTCCTACAATGAGCAGTTCTTC. Translation: CASSPTLTSYNEQFF.

This clonotype was counted many times. The V gene is TRBV5-5, the J gene TRBJ1-6, with D hard to call. The germline V gene has CDR1 SGHKS and CDR2 YYEKEE (reference sequence). The CDR3 covers 17 residues. Trimming pared 1 base from V and 0 bases from J, leaving 11 bases between. Here the CDR3 reads CASSLNTRSSYNSPLHF. CDR3 in DNA: TGTGCCAGCAGCTTGAATACCCGGAGCTCCTATAATTCACCCCTCCACTTT.

The chain couples TRBV7-9 to TRBJ2-7; 7 positions agree with TRBD2. Germline V lookup: CDR1 SEHNR, CDR2 FQNEAQ (reference sequence). CDR3 length: 17 residues. The V gene end was trimmed by 5 bases and the J gene end by 4 bases; junction bases not matched to a gene: 17. CDR3: CASSANPLRERSYEQYF. The CDR3 DNA is TGTGCCAGCAGCGCAAACCCCTTGCGGGAGAGGAGTTACGAGCAGTACTTC.

This chain uses TRBV7-2 with TRBJ1-5; D gene uncertain. In germline, CDR1 is SGHTA, CDR2 FQGNSA. V lost 5 bases to trimming and J lost 6 bases, with 11 bases between them. The CDR3 spans 13 residues. CDR3 nucleotides: TGTGCCAGCAGCACGTATCCAGGTCAGCCCCAGCATTTT. Translating gives CASSTYPGQPQHF.

The chain carries TRBV20-1 and TRBJ2-7; D gene uncertain. CDR3 length: 12 amino acids. Germline V gene lookup returns CDR1 DFQATT and CDR2 SNEGSKA (reference sequence). V dropped 6 bases and J dropped 0 bases, with 9 bases sitting between them. This CDR3 is CSADGSSYEQYF. In DNA, the CDR3 is TGCAGTGCGGACGGAAGCTCCTACGAGCAGTACTTC.

The rearrangement links TRBV27 to TRBJ2-3; weak D call: TRBD1 (6 bases). CDR1 MNHEY and CDR2 SMNVEV come from the germline V gene (reference sequence). Deletions cut 6 bases from V and 0 bases from J, with 10 bases between. The CDR3 has 14 amino acids. The CDR3 spells CASRYQGSTDTQYF. The CDR3 DNA reads as TGTGCCAGCAGGTATCAGGGGAGCACAGATACGCAGTATTTT.

The rearrangement joins TRBV28 to TRBJ2-7; a possible D gene is TRBD1 (6 bases). This CDR3 region has 12 residues. Trimming removed 5 bases from V and 9 bases from J, with 14 bases in between. Germline V CDR1 and CDR2: MDHEN, SYDVKM. CDR3 in DNA: TGTGCCAGCAGTCACCCCCGGGACACGCAGTACTTC. This gives the protein CASSHPRDTQYF.

The chain uses TRBV12-3 or TRBV12-4 and TRBJ2-3, with TRBD2 matching 7 bases. The CDR3 has 14 residues. Trimming took 3 bases from V and 4 from J; bases not matched to a gene: 4. CDR3 DNA sequence: TGTGCCAGCAGTTTTTCGGGGGGAGCAGATACGCAGTATTTT. It specifies CASSFSGGADTQYF.

The CDR3: CASRGSRGGRYEQFF. The CDR3 coding sequence is TGTGCCAGCAGGGGATCGAGAGGAGGGAGATATGAGCAGTTCTTC. The chain has TRBV6-2 or TRBV6-3 and TRBJ2-1; D possibly corresponds to TRBD2 (6 bases). CDR3 length: 15 residues. Trimming removed 6 bases from V and 8 bases from J, with 20 bases in between. Germline V gene sequence: CDR1 MNHEY, CDR2 SVGEGT.

In its sample, this clonotype was seen a few times. The chain carries TRBV24-1 and TRBJ2-7, with D possibly called TRBD1 or TRBD2 (5 bases each). Trimming cost V 3 bases and J 9 bases, with 17 bases left between them. This CDR3 has 14 residues. Germline values: CDR1 KGHDR, CDR2 SFDVKD. The CDR3 loop reads CATSDRPGPLGQYF. Written as DNA, the CDR3 is TGTGCCACCAGTGATCGACCGGGGCCACTAGGGCAGTACTTC.

This clonotype has more than one count but fewer than ten. The V gene is TRBV20-1, the J gene TRBJ2-1; D gene unclear. Germline loops: CDR1 DFQATT, CDR2 SNEGSKA (reference sequence). V was clipped by 3 bases and J by 6 bases, with 9 bases between them. The length of the CDR3 is 12 residues. The CDR3 sequence: CSARNMGNEQFF. The CDR3 DNA reads TGCAGTGCTAGGAATATGGGCAATGAGCAGTTCTTC.

This chain uses TRBV2 with TRBJ2-7, with D possibly matching TRBD2 (5 bases). The CDR3 consists of 13 residues. V lost 3 bases and J 3 bases, leaving 9 bases between the germline ends. From germline, CDR1 is SNHLY and CDR2 FYNNEI. The CDR3 loop reads CASSEVSDYEQYF. CDR3 bases: TGTGCCAGCAGTGAGGTTAGCGACTACGAGCAGTACTTC.

The chain has TRBV2 and TRBJ1-5, with TRBD1 matching 10 bases. The CDR3 is 14 residues long. V shed 7 bases and J 4 bases; nucleotides not matched to a gene: 4. Looked up from germline, CDR1 is SNHLY and CDR2 is FYNNEI. The CDR3 DNA follows: TGTGCCAGCACTGGGGACAGGGGTAATCAGCCCCAGCATTTT. The encoded protein is CASTGDRGNQPQHF.

The genes are TRBV4-3 and TRBJ1-4; a possible D gene is TRBD1 (6 bases). The V end was cut by 0 bases, the J end by 4 bases, with 12 bases between. Germline CDR1 LGHNA, CDR2 YSLEER. This CDR3 has 16 amino acids. The CDR3 loop reads CASSQDRGTSNEKLFF. Written as DNA, the CDR3 is TGCGCCAGCAGCCAAGATCGTGGGACAAGTAATGAAAAACTGTTTTTT.

In this sample, this clonotype turned up a few times. The gene calls are TRBV7-9 and TRBJ2-5; 7 nucleotides match TRBD2. The CDR3 is made up of 17 amino acids. Germline CDR1 reads SEHNR; CDR2 reads FQNEAQ (reference sequence). V gave up 5 bases and J gave up 2 bases; unmatched junction bases: 14. DNA of the CDR3: TGTGCCAGCAGCCCCAAAGTGAGCGGGGCGAAACAAGAGACCCAGTACTTC. This gives the protein CASSPKVSGAKQETQYF.

This clonotype has just one count. This chain joins TRBV7-8 and TRBJ2-5; 8 positions agree with TRBD2. The V segment lost 8 bases and the J segment 2 bases; nucleotides outside the gene matches: 7. Germline V CDR1 and CDR2: SGHVS, FQNEAQ. The CDR3 is 14 amino acids. The CDR3 region is CASRQRERQETQYF. CDR3 nucleotides: TGTGCCAGCCGCCAGCGGGAGCGGCAAGAGACCCAGTACTTC.

This chain links TRBV5-1 with TRBJ2-2; 9 bases line up with TRBD2. With V trimmed by 2 bases and J by 5 bases, 4 bases remained unmatched. This CDR3 spans 15 amino acids. CDR1 and CDR2 (germline): SGHRS, YFSETQ. DNA of the CDR3: TGCGCCAGCAGCTTTAGCCTAGCGGGGACCGGGGAGCTGTTTTTT. As protein: CASSFSLAGTGELFF.

The J gene is TRBJ2-3, the V gene TRBV5-1, with 8 bases fitting TRBD1. The trim removed 2 bases at V and 6 bases at J, leaving 8 bases unmatched. The germline CDR1 and CDR2 sequences are SGHRS and YFSETQ. This CDR3 region has 15 residues. CDR3: CASSLAPGQEDTQYF. The CDR3 DNA follows: TGCGCCAGCAGCTTAGCTCCGGGACAGGAGGATACGCAGTATTTT.